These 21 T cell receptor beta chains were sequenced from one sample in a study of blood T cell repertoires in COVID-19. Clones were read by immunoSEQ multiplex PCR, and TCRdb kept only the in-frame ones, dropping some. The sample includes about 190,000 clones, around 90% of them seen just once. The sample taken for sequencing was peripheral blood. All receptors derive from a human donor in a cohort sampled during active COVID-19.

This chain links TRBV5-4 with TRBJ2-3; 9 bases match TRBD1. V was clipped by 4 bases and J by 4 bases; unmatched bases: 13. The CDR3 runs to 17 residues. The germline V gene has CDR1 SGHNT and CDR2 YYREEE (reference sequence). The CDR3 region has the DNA TGTGCCAGCAGCACCCCGGGGGGACAGGGTATCGCAGATACGCAGTATTTT. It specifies CASSTPGGQGIADTQYF.

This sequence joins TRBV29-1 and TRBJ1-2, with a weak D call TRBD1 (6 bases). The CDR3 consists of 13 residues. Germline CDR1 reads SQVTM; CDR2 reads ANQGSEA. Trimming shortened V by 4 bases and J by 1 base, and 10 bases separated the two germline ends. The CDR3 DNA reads TGCAGCGTTGTGACAGGAAATAACTATGGCTACACCTTC. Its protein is CSVVTGNNYGYTF.

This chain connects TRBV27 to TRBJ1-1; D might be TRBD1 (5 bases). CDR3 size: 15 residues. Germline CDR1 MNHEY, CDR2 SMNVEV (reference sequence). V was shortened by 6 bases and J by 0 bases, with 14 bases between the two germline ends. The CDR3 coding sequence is TGTGCCAGCAGGCCATCGGGGGGGGTGAACACTGAAGCTTTCTTT. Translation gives CASRPSGGVNTEAFF.

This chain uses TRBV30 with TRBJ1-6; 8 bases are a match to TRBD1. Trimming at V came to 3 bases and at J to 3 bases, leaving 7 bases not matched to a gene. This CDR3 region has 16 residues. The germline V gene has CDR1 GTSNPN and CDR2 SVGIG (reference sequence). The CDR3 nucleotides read TGTGCCTGGAGACTTCGGACAGGGCGCTATAATTCACCCCTCCACTTT. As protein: CAWRLRTGRYNSPLHF.

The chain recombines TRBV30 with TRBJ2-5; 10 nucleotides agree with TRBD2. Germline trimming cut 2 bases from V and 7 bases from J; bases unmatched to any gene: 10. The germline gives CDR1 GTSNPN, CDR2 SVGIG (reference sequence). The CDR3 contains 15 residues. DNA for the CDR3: TGTGCCTGGAGTACACGACTAGCGGGTGAGGGGACCCAGTACTTC. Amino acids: CAWSTRLAGEGTQYF.

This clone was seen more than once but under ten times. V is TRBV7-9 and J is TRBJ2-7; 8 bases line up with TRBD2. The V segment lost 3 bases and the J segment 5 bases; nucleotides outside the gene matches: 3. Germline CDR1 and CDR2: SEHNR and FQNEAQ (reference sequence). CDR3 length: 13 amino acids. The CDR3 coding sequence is TGTGCCAGCAGCTTGGCGGGAGGCCACGAGCAGTACTTC. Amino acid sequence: CASSLAGGHEQYF. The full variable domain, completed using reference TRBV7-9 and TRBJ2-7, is DTGVSQNPRHKITKRGQNVTFRCDPISEHNRLYWYRQTLGQGPEFLTYFQNEAQLEKSRLLSDRFSAERPKGSFSTLEIQRTEQGDSAMYLCASSLAGGHEQYFGPGTRLTVT.

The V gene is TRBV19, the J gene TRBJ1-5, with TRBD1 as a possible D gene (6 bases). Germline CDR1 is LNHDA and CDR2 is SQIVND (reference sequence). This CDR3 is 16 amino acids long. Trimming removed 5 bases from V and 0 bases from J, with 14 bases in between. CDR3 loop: CASSSRDTYSNQPQHF. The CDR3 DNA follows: TGTGCCAGTAGTTCCCGGGACACCTATAGCAATCAGCCCCAGCATTTT.

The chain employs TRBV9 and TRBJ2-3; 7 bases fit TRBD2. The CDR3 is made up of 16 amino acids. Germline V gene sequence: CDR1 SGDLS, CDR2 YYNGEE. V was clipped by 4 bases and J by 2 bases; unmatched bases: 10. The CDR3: CASSPGTTRATDTQYF. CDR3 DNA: TGTGCCAGCAGCCCAGGGACTACCCGAGCCACAGATACGCAGTATTTT.

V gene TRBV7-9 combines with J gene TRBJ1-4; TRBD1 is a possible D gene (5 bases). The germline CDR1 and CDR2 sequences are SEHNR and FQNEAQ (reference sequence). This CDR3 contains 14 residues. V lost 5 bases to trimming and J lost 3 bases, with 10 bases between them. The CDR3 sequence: CASSPDRPNEKLFF. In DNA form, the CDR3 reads TGTGCCAGCAGCCCAGACAGACCTAATGAAAAACTGTTTTTT.

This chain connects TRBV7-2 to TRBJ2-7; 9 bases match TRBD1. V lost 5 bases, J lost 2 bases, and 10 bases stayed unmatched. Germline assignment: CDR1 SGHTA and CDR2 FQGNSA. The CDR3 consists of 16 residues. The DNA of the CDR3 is TGTGCCAGCAGCCCCAGGACAGGGGCCTTTACCTACGAGCAGTACTTC. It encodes CASSPRTGAFTYEQYF.

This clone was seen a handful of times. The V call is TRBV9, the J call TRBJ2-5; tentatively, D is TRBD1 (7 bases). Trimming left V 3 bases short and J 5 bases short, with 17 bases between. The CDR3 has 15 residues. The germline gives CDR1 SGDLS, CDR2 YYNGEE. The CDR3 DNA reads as TGTGCCAGCAGCGGAAACACAGGGGCGGGGGAGACCCAGTACTTC. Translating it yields CASSGNTGAGETQYF.

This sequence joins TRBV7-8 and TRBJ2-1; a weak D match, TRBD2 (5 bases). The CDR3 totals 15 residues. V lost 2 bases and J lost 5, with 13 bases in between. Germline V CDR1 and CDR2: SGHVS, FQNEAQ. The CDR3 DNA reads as TGTGCCAGCAGCTTAAGCGGTACGACGAACAATGAGCAGTTCTTC. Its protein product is CASSLSGTTNNEQFF.

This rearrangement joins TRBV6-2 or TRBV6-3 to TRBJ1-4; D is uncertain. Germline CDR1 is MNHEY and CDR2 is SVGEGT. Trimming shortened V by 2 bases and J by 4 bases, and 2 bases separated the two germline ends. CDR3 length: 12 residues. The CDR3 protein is CASSYRNEKLFF. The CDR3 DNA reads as TGTGCCAGCAGTTACCGTAATGAAAAACTGTTTTTT.

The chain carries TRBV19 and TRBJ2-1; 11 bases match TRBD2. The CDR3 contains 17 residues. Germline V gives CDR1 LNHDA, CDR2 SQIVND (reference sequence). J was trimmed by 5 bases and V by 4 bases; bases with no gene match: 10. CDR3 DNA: TGTGCCAGTAGTACGGGACTGCGTAGCGGGGGGGACAATGAGCAGTTCTTC. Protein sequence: CASSTGLRSGGDNEQFF.

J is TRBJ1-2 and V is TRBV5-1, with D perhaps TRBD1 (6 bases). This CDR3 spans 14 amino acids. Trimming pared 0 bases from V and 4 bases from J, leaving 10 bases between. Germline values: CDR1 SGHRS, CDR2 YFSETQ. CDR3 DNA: TGCGCCAGCAGCTTGGACAGGGTACCCTATGGCTACACCTTC. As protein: CASSLDRVPYGYTF. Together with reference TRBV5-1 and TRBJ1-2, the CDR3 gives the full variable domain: KAGVTQTPRYLIKTRGQQVTLSCSPISGHRSVSWYQQTPGQGLQFLFEYFSETQRNKGNFPGRFSGRQFSNSRSEMNVSTLELGDSALYLCASSLDRVPYGYTFGSGTRLTVV.

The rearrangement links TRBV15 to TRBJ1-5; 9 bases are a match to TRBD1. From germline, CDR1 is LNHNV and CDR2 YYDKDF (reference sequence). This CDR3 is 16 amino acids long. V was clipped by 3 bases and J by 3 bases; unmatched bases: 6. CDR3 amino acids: CATSRDGQGNNQPQHF. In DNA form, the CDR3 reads TGTGCCACCAGCAGGGACGGACAGGGGAACAATCAGCCCCAGCATTTT.

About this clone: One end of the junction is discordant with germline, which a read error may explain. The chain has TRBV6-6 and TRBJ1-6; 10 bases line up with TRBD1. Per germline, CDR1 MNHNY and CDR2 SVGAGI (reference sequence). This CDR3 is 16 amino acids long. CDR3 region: CASSDSGQGRRSPLHF. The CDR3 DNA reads TGTGCCAGCAGTGACTCGGGACAGGGGCGTAGGTCACCCCTCCACTTT.

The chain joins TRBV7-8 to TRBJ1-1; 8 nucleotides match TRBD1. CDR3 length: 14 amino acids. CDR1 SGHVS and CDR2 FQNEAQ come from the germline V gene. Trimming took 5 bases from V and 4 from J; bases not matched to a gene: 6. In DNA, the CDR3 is TGTGCCAGCAGCCTCGACAGGGGATCCACTGAAGCTTTCTTT. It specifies CASSLDRGSTEAFF.

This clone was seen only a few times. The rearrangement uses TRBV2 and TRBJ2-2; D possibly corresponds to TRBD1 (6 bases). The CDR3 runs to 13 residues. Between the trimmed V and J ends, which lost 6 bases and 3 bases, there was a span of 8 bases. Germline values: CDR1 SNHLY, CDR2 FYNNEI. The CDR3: CASRDRDTGELFF. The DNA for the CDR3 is TGTGCCAGCAGGGACAGAGACACCGGGGAGCTGTTTTTT.

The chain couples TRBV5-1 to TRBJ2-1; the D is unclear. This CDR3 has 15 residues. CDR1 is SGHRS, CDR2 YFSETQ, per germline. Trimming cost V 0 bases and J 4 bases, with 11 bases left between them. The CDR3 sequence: CASSLDSPKYNEQFF. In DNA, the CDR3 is TGCGCCAGCAGCTTGGACAGTCCGAAATACAATGAGCAGTTCTTC.

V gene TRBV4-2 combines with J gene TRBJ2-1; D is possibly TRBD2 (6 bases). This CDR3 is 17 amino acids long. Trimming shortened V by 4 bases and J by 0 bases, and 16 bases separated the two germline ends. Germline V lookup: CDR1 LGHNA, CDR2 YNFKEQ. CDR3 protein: CASSPRGGVSSYNEQFF. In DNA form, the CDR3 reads TGTGCCAGCAGCCCCCGGGGAGGCGTTAGCTCCTACAATGAGCAGTTCTTC.